This paragraph reports one TCR beta chain. Antigen: not known. The V and J ends lost 7 bases and 3 bases, in that order; junction bases with no gene match: 5. Germline V gives CDR1 MNHNS, CDR2 SASEGT. This CDR3 spans 15 amino acids. The sample is drawn from a study of T cells in Graves' hyperthyroidism and ophthalmopathy. Diagnoses used clinical symptoms, serum thyroxine and TRAb, thyroid ultrasound and orbital computed tomography. An approximately 9.8 ml volume of fresh peripheral blood provided the PBMCs. From RNA transcripts, TCR beta CDR3 regions were amplified. With the HTBI primer set, the TCR CDR3 went through a first round of RT-PCR. TCRdb re-analysed the multiplex PCR reads in MiXCR, keeping a single row per CDR3 protein. The data show more than 75,000 distinct CDR3 sequences, with roughly half seen just once and 25% to 30% held by the top ten. Notes on the study in general: Most clonotypes expanded in thyroid above 0.001 were likewise present in blood. Classification by a 13 V-J model distinguished ophthalmopathy from stable hyperthyroidism.

Sequencing input: blood. This sequence joins TRBV6-1 and TRBJ2-7; 14 bases agree with TRBD2. This sequence originates from a woman between 40 and 55 years old with Graves' hyperthyroidism. DNA for the CDR3: TGTGCCAGCACCGGACTAGCGGGAGGCCTCTACGAGCAGTACTTC. Its protein product is CASTGLAGGLYEQYF.